This TCR beta chain was retrieved from a study of CD4 T cells in relation to SARS-CoV-2 and coronaviruses. Study at large: The restricting HLA molecule for shared crossreactive spike epitopes was mapped.

The CDR3 has 11 residues. Trimming stripped 6 bases from V and 12 bases from J, with 11 bases between. CDR1 LGHDT and CDR2 YNNKEL come from the germline V gene (reference sequence). Before the COVID-19 pandemic, during about 2010-2018, CD4+ T cells were taken from unexposed donors. Findings and limits, study-wide: SARS-CoV-2-driven expansion was significantly weaker in crossreactive than monoreactive clones.

Data came from immunoSEQ multiplex PCR; TCRdb stores just in-frame clones and leaves some out. The table lists about 64,000 clones, approximately 94% of them singletons, with about 0.14% in the top ten. In regard to this clone: The antigen is undetermined.

Sample: naive CD4+ T cells from PBMCs. Stated subset: naive CD4+ T cells isolated by negative enrichment. This receptor was obtained from a human donor in good health. This chain links TRBV3-1 (or the pseudogene TRBV3-2) with TRBJ1-4, with D unresolved. The CDR3 DNA sequence: TGTGCCAGCAGTCTTACATGGGAACTGTTTTTT. Translating gives CASSLTWELFF.